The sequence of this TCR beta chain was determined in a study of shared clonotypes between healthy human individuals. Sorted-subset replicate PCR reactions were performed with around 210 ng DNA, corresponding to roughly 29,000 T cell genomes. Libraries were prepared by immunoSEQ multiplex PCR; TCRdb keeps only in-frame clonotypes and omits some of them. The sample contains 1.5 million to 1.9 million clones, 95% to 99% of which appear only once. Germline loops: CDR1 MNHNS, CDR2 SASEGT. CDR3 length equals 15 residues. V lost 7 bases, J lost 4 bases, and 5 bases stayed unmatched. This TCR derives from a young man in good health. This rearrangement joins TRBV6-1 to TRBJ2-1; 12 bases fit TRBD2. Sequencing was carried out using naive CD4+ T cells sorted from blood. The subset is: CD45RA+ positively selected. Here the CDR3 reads CASTLAGGRYNEQFF. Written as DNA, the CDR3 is TGTGCCAGCACACTAGCGGGAGGCCGATACAATGAGCAGTTCTTC.